This T cell receptor beta chain was identified during a study of shared clonotypes between healthy human individuals. Study-level findings and limits: For naive CD4 cells, approximately 5% of clonotypes were shared across a handful of donors. Memory subsets generally showed smaller estimated richness than naive subsets did. Since donors were few, the genetic and exposure-history diversity represented was limited.

Libraries were prepared by immunoSEQ multiplex PCR; TCRdb keeps only in-frame clonotypes and omits some of them. The repertoire holds 2 million to 2.5 million clones, roughly 93% seen once, with 0.39% in the top ten. On this clone itself: What it binds is not known.

The sample consisted of naive CD4+ T cells from PBMCs. Documented subset: CD45RA+ positively selected. The TCR sequence derives from a man aged 18 to 29 in good health. Some clones in this sample may be carry-over from other donors' samples.

In DNA form, the CDR3 reads TGTGCCAGTAGTATTCTACAGGGGTACGAGCAGTACTTC. It specifies CASSILQGYEQYF. The chain employs TRBV19 and TRBJ2-7, with 7 bases fitting TRBD1. Trimming took 3 bases from V and 4 from J; bases not matched to a gene: 3. Germline assignment: CDR1 LNHDA and CDR2 SQIVND (reference sequence). The CDR3 has 13 amino acids.